The clone carrying this TCR beta chain has just one count. Mismatch with germline at one junction end may stem from a read error. Other DNA sequences in this sample translate to the same CDR3. This CDR3 is built from 16 residues. Germline CDR1 reads SGDLS; CDR2 reads YYNGEE. The nonmyeloablative bone marrow transplants came from related graft donors, with transient mixed chimerism. Some clones are missing from TCRdb's copy, which holds only in-frame ones; the method was immunoSEQ multiplex PCR. The table has 40,000 to 50,000 clones, around nine tenths seen once. The sample belongs to a study of Tregs in tolerant kidney transplant recipients.

The sample here was CD8+ T cells from blood (PBMCs), taken 12 months after the transplant. The TCR comes from a human patient who received a combined kidney and bone marrow transplant. Some T cells may trace back to the graft donor. The V call is TRBV9, the J call TRBJ1-6; the D gene is possibly TRBD1 (6 bases). CDR3 amino acids: CASSPGQSSYNSPLHF. In nucleotides, the CDR3 is TGTGCCAGCAGCCCCGGACAGAGCTCCTATAATTCCCCCCTCCACTTT.